This TCR beta chain was retrieved from a study of blood T cell repertoires in COVID-19. Study-level information: Collection of acute and convalescent COVID-19 samples took place in the United States, Italy and Spain.

In the original analysis: Nucleated cell counts were estimated from reference gene primer amplification. The table came from immunoSEQ multiplex PCR; TCRdb's copy has only in-frame clones and leaves some out. V and J calls and clone size are copied from that table; D and trimming were computed from the DNA. In the table there are about 76,000 clones, roughly nine tenths of which are singletons. This clone has just one count. Germline V gene lookup returns CDR1 SEHNR and CDR2 FQNEAQ (reference sequence). The CDR3 is 13 residues long. After removal of 3 bases from V and 5 bases from J, the junction contained 1 base not matched to a gene.

Source material: peripheral blood. The receptor was derived from a human donor in a cohort sampled during active COVID-19. This chain uses TRBV7-9 with TRBJ1-2; 9 bases are a match to TRBD1. The CDR3 DNA reads TGTGCCAGCAGCTTCGGACAGGGGTATGGCTACACCTTC. It specifies CASSFGQGYGYTF.